This T cell receptor (beta chain) was sequenced in a study of T cell changes during pregnancy in multiple sclerosis. This clone has just one count. Clones were sequenced by immunoSEQ multiplex PCR, and TCRdb holds only the in-frame ones, with some missing. The data hold about 89,000 clones, with about 94% observed a single time. CDR1 is SEHNR, CDR2 FQNEAQ, per germline (reference sequence). The CDR3 extends over 15 amino acids. The germline V and J ends were trimmed by 6 bases and 6 bases, with 18 bases remaining between them. This receptor was obtained from a female donor with multiple sclerosis, enrolled in a pregnancy study. The sequencing here drew on peripheral blood, taken in the third trimester of pregnancy. The chain carries TRBV7-9 and TRBJ2-1, with D possibly TRBD2 on 6 matching bases. The CDR3 nucleotides read TGTGCCAGCAGTGGGCCCCCAGACGGGGGCAATGAGCAGTTCTTC. It specifies CASSGPPDGGNEQFF.